A selection of T cell receptor beta chains follows, all from one sample in a study of spatial heterogeneity in lung cancer. TCRdb reprocessed the 5' RACE reads via MiXCR and lists one record per CDR3 protein. The sample shows 75,000 or so distinct CDR3 sequences, under 8.5% of them seen only once. The specimen comprised PBMCs, sampled at surgery. Source of these receptors: a male donor with early-stage non-small cell lung cancer. Both conserved end residues are part of each CDR3. A D gene is named only where the DNA matches it firmly. A clone size is listed for some rows: how often the clone was seen (once, few, many), or a class if it is expanded.

J	D	size	V	CDR3	DNA
TRBJ2-3	TRBD2	many	TRBV5-1	CASSGSLAGVRMVDTQYF	TGCGCCAGCAGCGGCTCTCTAGCGGGAGTGCGGATGGTAGATACGCAGTATTTT
TRBJ1-4	-	many	TRBV29-1	CSVATGTNEKLFF	TGCAGCGTTGCCACAGGAACAAATGAAAAACTGTTTTTT
TRBJ1-6	-	many	TRBV25-1	CASNGRGNNSPLHF	TGTGCCAGCAACGGACGGGGAAATAATTCACCCCTCCACTTT
TRBJ2-1	TRBD1	few	TRBV12-5	CASGLVLGDSSYNEQFF	TGTGCTAGTGGTTTGGTACTTGGGGACAGCTCCTACAATGAGCAGTTCTTC
TRBJ1-2	-	many	TRBV5-4	CASSIPGTPGDYGYTF	TGTGCCAGCAGTATTCCGGGGACACCCGGGGACTATGGCTACACCTTC
TRBJ2-2	TRBD2	few	TRBV6-5	CASREFIVGLAGSNTGELFF	TGTGCCAGCAGGGAATTTATCGTGGGACTAGCGGGATCAAACACCGGGGAGCTGTTTTTT
TRBJ2-5	-	-	TRBV13	CASSPQFETQYF	TGTGCCAGCAGCCCCCAATTCGAGACCCAGTACTTC
TRBJ2-5	TRBD1	-	TRBV7-9	CASSMLAQGARETQYF	TGTGCCAGCAGCATGTTGGCACAGGGGGCGAGGGAGACCCAGTACTTC
TRBJ2-5	-	many	TRBV9	CASSVDPRETQYF	TGTGCCAGCAGCGTAGATCCCCGGGAGACCCAGTACTTC
TRBJ2-5	-	few	TRBV11-2	CASRDSETQYF	TGTGCCAGCCGGGACTCGGAGACCCAGTACTTC
TRBJ1-2	-	many	TRBV10-3	CAIRKGVNYGYTF	TGTGCCATCAGAAAGGGGGTTAACTATGGCTACACCTTC
TRBJ2-1	TRBD2	few	TRBV7-2	CALGRSGSALNEQFF	TGTGCCCTAGGGCGTAGCGGGTCGGCCCTAAATGAGCAGTTCTTC
TRBJ2-1	-	many	TRBV3-1	CASSQTPLLGHNEQFF	TGTGCCAGCAGCCAGACTCCCCTTCTCGGACACAATGAGCAGTTCTTC
TRBJ2-1	TRBD2	many	TRBV29-1	CSVAGTSLNEQFF	TGCAGCGTCGCCGGGACTAGTCTCAATGAGCAGTTCTTC
TRBJ2-5	-	many	TRBV10-3	CAISERSGETQYF	TGTGCCATCAGTGAAAGGAGTGGCGAGACCCAGTACTTC
TRBJ2-3	TRBD2	many	TRBV7-3	CASSLGGTSGKLDTQYF	TGTGCCAGCAGCTTAGGCGGGACTAGCGGGAAATTAGATACGCAGTATTTT
TRBJ2-7	TRBD1	-	TRBV20-1	CSASTGGPSYEQYF	TGCAGTGCCTCTACAGGGGGCCCCTCCTACGAGCAGTACTTC
TRBJ1-1	TRBD1	many	TRBV6-2/TRBV6-3	CASSYRTGGLNTEAFF	TGTGCCAGCAGTTACCGGACAGGGGGTTTAAACACTGAAGCTTTCTTT
TRBJ1-3	TRBD1	few	TRBV12-3/TRBV12-4	CASRRTGGTGSGNTIYF	TGTGCCAGCAGACGAACAGGGGGGACCGGCTCTGGAAACACCATATATTTT
TRBJ2-5	TRBD2	many	TRBV11-2	CASSSLTSGRAGETQYF	TGTGCCAGCAGCTCGCTCACTAGCGGGAGGGCCGGTGAGACCCAGTACTTC
TRBJ2-2	TRBD2	-	TRBV6-2/TRBV6-3	CASSYHELAGATGELFF	TGTGCCAGCAGCTACCATGAACTAGCGGGAGCAACCGGGGAGCTGTTTTTT
TRBJ2-3	TRBD2	few	TRBV11-3	CASSRGLAERETQYF	TGTGCCAGCAGCAGGGGACTAGCGGAGAGGGAGACGCAGTATTTT
TRBJ1-1	TRBD1	many	TRBV11-2	CASSYLQGYTEAFF	TGTGCCAGCAGCTACCTACAGGGGTACACTGAAGCTTTCTTT
TRBJ1-4	-	few	TRBV5-6	CASSLAGTNEKLFF	TGTGCCAGCAGCTTGGCCGGGACGAATGAAAAACTGTTTTTT
TRBJ1-4	TRBD1	many	TRBV10-3	CAISESIIGTGDEKLFF	TGTGCCATCAGTGAGTCGATTATTGGGACAGGGGATGAAAAACTGTTTTTT
TRBJ2-1	TRBD2	many	TRBV6-4	CASSGGLAGRYEQFF	TGTGCCAGCAGTGGGGGGCTAGCGGGAAGGTATGAGCAGTTCTTC
TRBJ2-3	TRBD1	few	TRBV29-1	CSAGDRGPDTQYF	TGCAGCGCTGGGGACAGGGGTCCAGATACGCAGTATTTT
TRBJ1-4	-	-	TRBV7-9	CASSLEGREKLFF	TGTGCCAGCAGCTTAGAGGGGCGGGAAAAACTGTTTTTT
TRBJ1-1	-	many	TRBV6-2/TRBV6-3	CASSYRVTRRDTEAFF	TGTGCCAGCAGTTACCGGGTGACCAGGAGGGACACTGAAGCTTTCTTT
TRBJ1-5	-	-	TRBV12-3/TRBV12-4	CASSFSAGSNQPQHF	TGTGCCAGCAGTTTTAGTGCGGGGAGCAATCAGCCCCAGCATTTT
TRBJ2-2	-	-	TRBV24-1	CATSDLQGHTGELFF	TGTGCCACCAGTGATTTGCAAGGTCACACCGGGGAGCTGTTTTTT
TRBJ2-6	-	few	TRBV7-8	CASSPSTVSGANVLTF	TGTGCCAGCAGCCCGTCGACAGTGTCTGGGGCCAACGTCCTGACTTTC
TRBJ2-7	-	few	TRBV29-1	CSVGRPGRYEQYF	TGCAGCGTTGGACGGCCAGGGCGTTACGAGCAGTACTTC
TRBJ1-1	-	few	TRBV6-2/TRBV6-3	CASSILGGTEAFF	TGTGCCAGCAGCATACTTGGGGGCACTGAAGCTTTCTTT
TRBJ1-1	-	-	TRBV29-1	CSVWGPEAFF	TGCAGCGTCTGGGGCCCCGAAGCTTTCTTT
TRBJ1-1	TRBD1	many	TRBV9	CASSTGRQGARDTEAFF	TGTGCCAGCAGCACCGGGAGGCAGGGGGCGAGGGACACTGAAGCTTTCTTT
TRBJ2-7	-	many	TRBV7-9	CASSLVGQQQYF	TGTGCCAGCAGCTTAGTGGGGCAACAGCAGTACTTC
TRBJ2-7	TRBD2	many	TRBV12-3/TRBV12-4	CASRFLADSSYEQYF	TGTGCCAGCAGATTCCTAGCGGACTCCTCCTACGAGCAGTACTTC
TRBJ2-3	TRBD2	many	TRBV10-2	CASSESKVGVAGDTQYF	TGCGCCAGCAGTGAGTCGAAGGTGGGGGTAGCGGGAGATACGCAGTATTTT
TRBJ2-7	TRBD1	-	TRBV7-9	CASSRVTGAPGEQYF	TGTGCCAGCAGCCGTGTCACAGGGGCGCCAGGCGAGCAGTACTTC
TRBJ1-1	-	-	TRBV5-4	CASSPRGNRNTEAFF	TGTGCCAGCAGCCCCCGTGGGAACCGGAACACTGAAGCTTTCTTT
TRBJ1-2	-	-	TRBV6-5	CASSYSVGAGYTF	TGTGCCAGCAGTTACTCCGTAGGGGCCGGCTACACCTTC
TRBJ1-5	TRBD1	-	TRBV19	CASSPRTGGGNQPQHF	TGTGCCAGTAGCCCCAGGACAGGGGGAGGCAATCAGCCCCAGCATTTT
TRBJ1-1	TRBD1	few	TRBV7-9	CASSIDRGAFF	TGTGCCAGCAGCATCGACAGGGGAGCTTTCTTT